The clone carrying this T cell receptor beta chain was seen more than once but under ten times. Its antigen is still unknown. Germline V gives CDR1 SGHRS, CDR2 YFSETQ. The CDR3 is 14 residues long. Germline trimming cut 0 bases from V and 4 bases from J; bases unmatched to any gene: 1. This entry belongs to a study of cytomegalovirus exposure and HLA in healthy donors. The PCR employed 60 Vbeta primers together with 13 Jbeta primers. Original data processing: In a later analysis, approximately 80 million unique TCR beta chains included roughly 11 million shared by two or more donors. Measured with immunoSEQ multiplex PCR; TCRdb has only the in-frame clones, and not every one. D and trimming were read from the DNA, whereas the V and J calls and clone size are those reported in that table. Here the sample spans about 120,000 clones, 50% to 65% being singletons. General study results and limits: Data from an earlier analysis indicated that most TCR beta V segments were productive either about 87% or about 30% of the time.

The receptor comes from a woman in her 40s in good health and CMV-seropositive. Input material: PBMCs. V and J are TRBV5-1 and TRBJ2-5, with 9 nucleotides matching TRBD1. The CDR3 DNA reads TGCGCCAGCAGCTTGGGGACAGGGGCAGAGACCCAGTACTTC. It codes for CASSLGTGAETQYF.